This is a list of T cell receptor beta chains from one sample in a study of shared clonotypes between healthy human individuals. Assay used: immunoSEQ multiplex PCR; TCRdb lists only in-frame clones, some missing. The sample lists some 2.3 million clones, 85% to 95% seen once, with 0.39% in the top ten. The sample comprised naive CD4+ T cells from PBMCs. These receptors were taken from a man aged 18 to 30 in good health. Some clones in this sample may be carry-over from other donors' samples. CDR3s include the opening cysteine and the closing phenylalanine or tryptophan. Fields, in order: clone size, V gene, CDR3 length, J gene, D gene, CDR3 DNA, CDR3 protein. The D gene is left open where the match is weak. Only some rows state a clone size, as once, few, many or a class for expanded clones.

clone size: .; V gene: TRBV2; CDR3 length: 17; J gene: TRBJ2-1; D gene: TRBD2; CDR3 DNA: TGTGCCAGCAGTGAAGCGCTTCATGCGGGAGGGCCCGATGAGCAGTTCTTC; CDR3 protein: CASSEALHAGGPDEQFF
clone size: .; V gene: TRBV5-6; CDR3 length: 13; J gene: TRBJ1-1; D gene: TRBD1; CDR3 DNA: TGTGCCAGCAGGAAAACAGGGGGCACTGAAGCTTTCTTT; CDR3 protein: CASRKTGGTEAFF
clone size: once; V gene: TRBV28; CDR3 length: 15; J gene: TRBJ1-2; D gene: .; CDR3 DNA: TGTGCCAGCAGTCCTCAACCCTTACGAGGAGGAGGCTACACCTTC; CDR3 protein: CASSPQPLRGGGYTF
clone size: once; V gene: TRBV7-9; CDR3 length: 17; J gene: TRBJ1-2; D gene: .; CDR3 DNA: TGTGCCAGCAGCTTCTCGAGGGGTGACGGAGCTAACTATGGCTACACCTTC; CDR3 protein: CASSFSRGDGANYGYTF
clone size: .; V gene: TRBV5-4; CDR3 length: 15; J gene: TRBJ2-2; D gene: .; CDR3 DNA: TGTGCCAGCAGCTTCCCCCGGGCCGGCACCGGGGAGCTGTTTTTT; CDR3 protein: CASSFPRAGTGELFF
clone size: .; V gene: TRBV4-3; CDR3 length: 20; J gene: TRBJ1-6; D gene: .; CDR3 DNA: TGCGCCAGCAGCCAAGATCCAGGGGCAAGAAAGAGCTCCTATAATTCACCCCTCCACTTT; CDR3 protein: CASSQDPGARKSSYNSPLHF
clone size: once; V gene: TRBV28; CDR3 length: 12; J gene: TRBJ2-7; D gene: TRBD1; CDR3 DNA: TGTGCCATCACCACAGGGGGCTACGAGCAGTACTTC; CDR3 protein: CAITTGGYEQYF
clone size: .; V gene: TRBV28; CDR3 length: 13; J gene: TRBJ1-3; D gene: .; CDR3 DNA: TGTGCCACCTTACGAGGTATAGAAAACACCATATATTTT; CDR3 protein: CATLRGIENTIYF
clone size: .; V gene: TRBV4-2; CDR3 length: 16; J gene: TRBJ2-3; D gene: .; CDR3 DNA: TGTGCCAGCAGCCACCAATTGGGCCCCGCTACAGATACGCAGTATTTT; CDR3 protein: CASSHQLGPATDTQYF
clone size: .; V gene: TRBV28; CDR3 length: 14; J gene: TRBJ1-1; D gene: .; CDR3 DNA: TGTGCCAGCAGTTTACGGGCAGCTAACACTGAAGCTTTCTTT; CDR3 protein: CASSLRAANTEAFF
clone size: few; V gene: TRBV30; CDR3 length: 11; J gene: TRBJ1-1; D gene: .; CDR3 DNA: TGTGCCTGGAGGATGGCCAGTGAAGCTTTCTTT; CDR3 protein: CAWRMASEAFF
clone size: .; V gene: TRBV2; CDR3 length: 14; J gene: TRBJ2-4; D gene: .; CDR3 DNA: TGTGCCAGCAGTGGAACAGGGACCAAAAACATTCAGTACTTC; CDR3 protein: CASSGTGTKNIQYF
clone size: once; V gene: TRBV27; CDR3 length: 14; J gene: TRBJ1-2; D gene: TRBD1; CDR3 DNA: TGTGCCAGCAGAGCGACAGGGAGGGGCTATGGCTACACCTTC; CDR3 protein: CASRATGRGYGYTF